The rows below give T cell receptor beta chains drawn from one sample of a study of vaccination and CD4 T cells after COVID-19. The antigens for these receptors are not known. In TCRdb, the PCR reads were re-called with MiXCR into one record per CDR3 protein. The table has fewer than 20,000 distinct CDR3 sequences, around 68% seen once. The sample comprised CD4+ T cells from blood, cultured in vitro. Source of these receptors: a human donor who had recovered from COVID-19. CDR3s include the opening cysteine and the closing phenylalanine or tryptophan. D genes are given only for firm matches. Some rows mark clone size as missing; the rest say once, few, many or name a class of expanded clone.

D gene,clone size,J gene,V gene,CDR3 protein,CDR3 DNA
TRBD2,-,TRBJ2-4,TRBV6-5,CASSYSGRAAAKNIQYF,TGTGCCAGCAGTTACAGCGGGAGGGCCGCAGCCAAAAACATTCAGTACTTC
TRBD1,-,TRBJ2-6,TRBV18,CASSGQPGQGAAGANVLTF,TGTGCCAGCTCAGGACAACCGGGACAGGGGGCGGCTGGGGCCAACGTCCTGACTTTC
-,-,TRBJ2-7,TRBV20-1,CSAEGLRGQYF,TGCAGTGCTGAGGGGTTACGCGGGCAGTACTTC
TRBD1,once,TRBJ1-5,TRBV2,CASSEAGQGGQPQHF,TGTGCCAGCAGTGAGGCGGGACAGGGTGGCCAGCCCCAGCATTTT
-,once,TRBJ2-1,TRBV24-1,CATSVSSAGNNEQFF,TGTGCCACCAGTGTGAGCTCCGCGGGAAACAATGAGCAGTTCTTC
-,-,TRBJ2-2,TRBV20-1,CSASPRHVRGTGELFF,TGCAGTGCCTCCCCCCGGCACGTTCGTGGCACCGGGGAGCTGTTTTTT
-,once,TRBJ2-1,TRBV6-1,CASSEIGARYNEQFF,TGTGCCAGCAGTGAAATCGGGGCACGCTACAATGAGCAGTTCTTC
-,-,TRBJ2-7,TRBV11-2,CASSVLPPRSGSEQYF,TGTGCCAGCAGCGTTCTGCCCCCCCGATCGGGATCCGAGCAGTACTTC
-,-,TRBJ2-4,TRBV7-9,CASSAGLAKNIQYF,TGTGCCAGCAGCGCTGGGCTAGCCAAAAACATTCAGTACTTC
TRBD1,-,TRBJ1-1,TRBV6-1,CASSPAGTGSRNTEAFF,TGTGCCAGCAGCCCCGCCGGGACAGGGTCCCGGAACACTGAAGCTTTCTTT
-,-,TRBJ1-2,TRBV15,CATSREGGSANYGYTF,TGTGCCACCAGCAGAGAGGGGGGCTCGGCTAACTATGGCTACACCTTC
TRBD1,few,TRBJ1-6,TRBV7-9,CASSLGDRETMNSPLHF,TGTGCCAGCAGCTTAGGGGACAGAGAGACTATGAATTCACCCCTCCACTTT
-,-,TRBJ1-6,TRBV7-9,CASSDSVFDSPLHF,TGTGCCAGCAGCGACAGCGTCTTCGATTCACCCCTCCACTTT
-,-,TRBJ2-7,TRBV10-3,CAISERGADEQYF,TGTGCCATCAGTGAAAGGGGGGCGGACGAGCAGTACTTC
-,once,TRBJ2-5,TRBV20-1,CSARRALGETQYF,TGCAGTGCTCGCCGGGCCCTGGGAGAGACCCAGTACTTC
-,-,TRBJ2-3,TRBV27,CASSSRALSTDTQYF,TGTGCCAGCAGTTCCAGGGCTTTGAGCACAGATACGCAGTATTTT
TRBD1,-,TRBJ1-5,TRBV12-3/TRBV12-4,CASSHRTGGGFDQPQHF,TGTGCCAGCAGTCACAGGACAGGGGGCGGTTTTGATCAGCCCCAGCATTTT
-,-,TRBJ2-7,TRBV20-1,CSARDRWGLRGYEQYF,TGCAGTGCTAGAGATCGGTGGGGCTTGAGAGGCTACGAGCAGTACTTC
-,-,TRBJ1-5,TRBV7-2,CASSLSGVKSQPQHF,TGTGCCAGCAGCTTATCCGGGGTTAAAAGTCAGCCCCAGCATTTT
-,-,TRBJ1-2,TRBV20-1,CSERGAGNYGYTF,TGCAGTGAAAGGGGGGCGGGTAACTATGGCTACACCTTC
TRBD1,-,TRBJ1-2,TRBV12-3/TRBV12-4,CASSPNGQGFFGYTF,TGTGCCAGCAGCCCAAACGGACAGGGGTTCTTTGGCTACACCTTC
TRBD1,-,TRBJ2-3,TRBV7-2,CAGSSDRGRDTQYF,TGTGCCGGCAGCTCGGACAGGGGGAGGGATACGCAGTATTTT
TRBD1,-,TRBJ1-5,TRBV6-2/TRBV6-3,CASSYPFGQGSNQPQHF,TGTGCCAGCAGTTACCCCTTTGGACAGGGATCAAATCAGCCCCAGCATTTT